The 4 T cell receptor beta chains reported below all come from one sample, sequenced in a study of response to subunit inactivated influenza vaccine. Each CDR3 protein is one row after TCRdb ran MiXCR on the RT-PCR reads. Of about 780,000 distinct CDR3 sequences in the sample, about 18% are singletons; the top ten hold approximately 10%. The sequenced sample was PBMCs from blood, obtained approximately 5 days after vaccination. These receptors all come from a man between 50 and 59 years old who received an inactivated influenza vaccine.

The rearrangement links TRBV11-1 to TRBJ2-1; 7 nucleotides match TRBD2. The CDR3 loop spans 16 amino acids. V shed 0 bases, J shed 5 bases, and the junction held 7 bases outside the gene matches. CDR1 is SGHAT and CDR2 is FQDESV in the germline V gene (reference sequence). The CDR3 reads CASSLAIAGIDNEQFF. CDR3 nucleotide sequence: TGTGCCAGCAGCTTAGCGATAGCGGGCATCGACAATGAGCAGTTCTTC. Using reference TRBV11-1 and TRBJ2-1 for the parts outside the CDR3, the full variable domain is EAEVAQSPRYKITEKSQAVAFWCDPISGHATLYWYRQILGQGPELLVQFQDESVVDDSQLPKDRFSAERLKGVDSTLKIQPAELGDSAMYLCASSLAIAGIDNEQFFGPGTRLTVL.

The chain links TRBV20-1 to TRBJ2-3; D gene uncertain. V gave up 7 bases and J gave up 2 bases, with 19 bases separating them. From germline, CDR1 is DFQATT and CDR2 SNEGSKA (reference sequence). The CDR3 has 15 amino acids. CDR3 region: CSVHPARSPTDTQYF. CDR3 nucleotide sequence: TGCAGTGTCCACCCCGCCAGGAGCCCCACAGATACGCAGTATTTT.

This clonotype was seen ten or more times. V usage is TRBV10-3 and J usage is TRBJ2-7, with 8 bases lining up with TRBD1. The V gene end was trimmed by 11 bases and the J gene end by 0 bases; junction bases not matched to a gene: 6. The V gene's germline CDR1 is ENHRY and CDR2 SYGVKD. The CDR3 consists of 13 residues. Here the CDR3 DNA reads TGTGCCGCGACAGGGGAAGGCTCCTACGAGCAGTACTTC. Amino acid sequence: CAATGEGSYEQYF.

This clonotype was detected only once. The V call is TRBV4-3, the J call TRBJ2-3; no definite D call. The CDR3 is made up of 14 amino acids. Between the trimmed V and J ends, which lost 4 bases and 5 bases, there was a span of 13 bases. The germline V gene has CDR1 LGHNA and CDR2 YSLEER. Written as DNA, the CDR3 is TGCGCCAGCAGCCCCCAAGGGTTGCTAGATACGCAGTATTTT. Translated: CASSPQGLLDTQYF.